This T cell receptor beta chain was observed in a study of control samples from healthy donors and cancer patients. The germline V gene encodes CDR1 SGHNT and CDR2 YYREEE (reference sequence). The CDR3 covers 15 residues. The junction had 7 bases not matched to a gene; V was cut back by 5 bases and J by 2 bases. TCRdb's copy holds only in-frame clones and misses some; the assay was immunoSEQ multiplex PCR. Among some 150,000 clones listed, roughly 92% were seen once. The receptor was derived from a man over 45 in good health. The chain uses TRBV5-4 and TRBJ2-7; TRBD1 matches 10 bases. The sample comprised blood. CDR3 DNA sequence: TGTGCCAGCAGGCGGGGGACAGGGGTGCCCTACGAGCAGTACTTC. Amino acid sequence: CASRRGTGVPYEQYF.